This entry describes one T cell receptor (beta chain). There are many counts of this clone. The antigen this receptor binds is unknown. No base qualities exist here, and no much larger clone lies one base off it. This sample is drawn from a study of metastatic and nonmetastatic thyroid tumors (dated by TCRdb to the early 2020s). With regard to the full study: For patients with malignant and with benign thyroid disease, the researchers compared repertoires between peripheral blood samples and tumor or nodule tissue samples.

Before undergoing thyroid surgery, none of the patients had been given any kind of treatment. The study retrospectively analysed patient clinical samples collected from about 2012 to 2018 using T-cell receptor beta sequencing. The library came from PCR. This sample was sequenced with an Illumina HiSeq 4000. High-throughput sequencing was used to profile the CDR3 region of the TCR beta-chain in every patient. For the original study's pipeline: Drawing on CDR3 differences between clinicopathological groups, the researchers built a classifier meant to tell apart patients with distant-metastatic papillary thyroid cancer. The Shannon index was used to assess repertoire diversity, and the Morisita-Horn index was used to assess tumor-blood repertoire similarity. TCRdb redid the processing of the public reads, applying fastp at Q25 and MiXCR, and retained in-frame beta chains. What appears here as the V and J calls and clone size reflects TCRdb's work, not the paper's. This sample comprises around 19,000 clones, approximately 34% of them detected only once. The leading ten clones occupy 29% of the sample.

The investigation overall reported the following: TCR beta diversity was reported as significantly higher in malignant tumors than in benign nodules, in both blood and tumor samples.

As encoded in the germline V gene, CDR1 is SGHAT while CDR2 is FQNNGV. Taken from cysteine to phenylalanine, the CDR3 has 15 residues. CDR3 DNA only is kept here, 45 bases in frame from base 1. At the junction V is shortened by 5 bases and J by 0 bases, with 11 bases in between. The clonotype was recovered from a female donor with papillary thyroid cancer or a benign thyroid nodule (not recorded which). Some clones in this sample may be carry-over from other donors' samples. Sequenced sample: tumor tissue. The V gene is TRBV11-2 and the J gene is TRBJ1-3, with an unclear D gene assignment. The CDR3 reads CASSEDGNSGNTIYF. The DNA sequence is as follows: TGTGCCAGCAGCGAGGACGGGAACTCTGGAAACACCATATATTTT.